The T cell receptor beta chain under discussion was sequenced for a study of shared clonotypes between healthy human individuals. The CDR3 consists of 15 residues. V was clipped by 4 bases and J by 4 bases; unmatched bases: 4. Germline V gene lookup returns CDR1 SGDLS and CDR2 YYNGEE. A word on this clone: Its specificity is unknown.

Only in-frame clones appear in the TCRdb table, and some are missing; sequencing was by immunoSEQ multiplex PCR. This table has around 450,000 clones, 79% appearing once. Study results and caveats: The authors sampled blood alone, and tissue repertoires likely differ.

Study donors comprised healthy, HIV-negative adults devoid of recent acute infection or vaccination. Sequencing input: PBMCs. The clonotype was recovered from a woman in her thirties or forties in good health. Some clones in this sample may be carry-over from other donors' samples. This chain uses TRBV9 with TRBJ2-6, with TRBD1 matching over 8 bases. Here the CDR3 reads CASSQGARGANVLTF. The CDR3 nucleotides read TGTGCCAGCAGCCAGGGGGCTAGGGGGGCCAACGTCCTGACTTTC.